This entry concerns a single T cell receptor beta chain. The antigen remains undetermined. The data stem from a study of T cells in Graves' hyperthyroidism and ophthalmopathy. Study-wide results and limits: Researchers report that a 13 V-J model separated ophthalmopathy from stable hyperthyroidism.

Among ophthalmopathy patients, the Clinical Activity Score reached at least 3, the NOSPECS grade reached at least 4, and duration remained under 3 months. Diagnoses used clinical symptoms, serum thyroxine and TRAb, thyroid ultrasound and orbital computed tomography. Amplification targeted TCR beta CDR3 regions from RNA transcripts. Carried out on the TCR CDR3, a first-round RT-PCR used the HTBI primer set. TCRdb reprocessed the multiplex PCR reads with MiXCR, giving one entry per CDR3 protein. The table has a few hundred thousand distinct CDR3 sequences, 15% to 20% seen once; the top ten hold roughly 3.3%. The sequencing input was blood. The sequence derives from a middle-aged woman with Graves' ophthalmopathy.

The chain's CDR3 is CASTDRVDTGELFF. DNA for the CDR3: TGTGCCAGCACCGACAGGGTGGACACCGGGGAGCTGTTTTTT. This chain joins TRBV6-1 and TRBJ2-2, with 7 bases fitting TRBD1. CDR3 length: 14 residues. V lost 7 bases to trimming and J lost 3 bases; unmatched junction nucleotides: 5. Germline V gene sequence: CDR1 MNHNS, CDR2 SASEGT.